This TCR beta chain came from a study of blood T cells in healthy people across ages. The CDR3 loop spans 15 amino acids. Germline lookup yields CDR1 MDHEN and CDR2 SYDVKM. The study's findings and limits: Any conclusive comparison of naive versus antigen-experienced cells was prevented by using unsorted PBMCs. Among T cells, TCR beta diversity per million cells dropped roughly linearly as age rose. Investigators treated diversity estimates from one million T cells as underestimates.

Total RNA, at least 5 micrograms per sample, came from PBMCs. Through a sample-barcoded 5' primer and a J-beta primer mix, a second PCR was run for about 6 to 11 cycles. TCRdb processed the 5' RACE reads anew with MiXCR; each CDR3 protein has one entry. This repertoire shows around 1,000,000 distinct CDR3 sequences, about two fifths found once; its top ten account for around 13%. Of note for this clonotype: Antigen unknown. One junction end does not reproduce the germline sequence, and a read error may be involved.

Sequencing used blood. The TCR was taken from a man between 18 and 35 years old in good health. The chain couples TRBV28 to TRBJ1-1, with no clear D. CDR3 DNA: TGTGTCAGCAGTTTGTCCTGGCAGCTGAACACTGAAGCTTTCTTT. Encoded protein: CVSSLSWQLNTEAFF. The entire variable domain, with the rest obtained from reference TRBV28 and TRBJ1-1, is as follows: DVKVTQSSRYLVKRTGEKVFLECVQDMDHENMFWYRQDPGLGLRLIYFSYDVKMKEKGDIPEGYSVSREKKERFSLILESASTNQTSMYLCVSSLSWQLNTEAFFGQGTRLTVV.